The 25 T cell receptor beta chains below were found in one sample sequenced in a study of cytomegalovirus exposure and HLA in healthy donors. 60 Vbeta and 13 Jbeta primers were used in PCR. Using immunoSEQ multiplex PCR, the repertoire was profiled, and TCRdb retains in-frame clones only, with some absent. The profile shows 100,000 to 150,000 clones, about 70% of them singletons. The sample comprised PBMCs. These receptors were taken from a woman between 40 and 50 years old in good health and CMV-seropositive.

V usage is TRBV9 and J usage is TRBJ1-4; TRBD1 agrees at 7 bases. The trim removed 7 bases at V and 5 bases at J, leaving 11 bases unmatched. The CDR3 contains 15 residues. Germline V lookup: CDR1 SGDLS, CDR2 YYNGEE. CDR3: CASRRSDRMNEKLFF. The DNA of the CDR3 is TGTGCCAGCCGGAGATCGGACAGGATGAATGAAAAACTGTTTTTT.

This clone has only one observation. The chain recombines TRBV6-5 with TRBJ1-5, with 9 bases matching TRBD1. J gave up 5 bases and V 8 bases, and 10 bases lay outside the gene matches. This CDR3 has 15 amino acids. Germline V gives CDR1 MNHEY, CDR2 SVGAGI. CDR3 nucleotide sequence: TGTGCCAGCTCCCGGGAAGGGACAGGGCATCAGCCCCAGCATTTT. This sequence encodes CASSREGTGHQPQHF.

This chain joins TRBV5-1 and TRBJ2-7; TRBD2 agrees at 7 bases. CDR1 and CDR2 from the germline V gene are SGHRS and YFSETQ. The V and J ends lost 0 bases and 6 bases, in that order; junction bases with no gene match: 9. The CDR3 consists of 15 residues. The CDR3 region is CASSLGGGGVGEQYF. The CDR3 coding sequence is TGCGCCAGCAGCTTGGGGGGGGGAGGGGTCGGCGAGCAGTACTTC.

The chain has TRBV6-4 and TRBJ1-1; D not resolved. Trimming removed 0 bases at V and 8 bases at J, with 13 bases between. Per germline, CDR1 MRHNA and CDR2 SNTAGT. The CDR3 has 14 amino acids. This CDR3 reads CASSDSTLGAEAFF. In DNA, the CDR3 is TGTGCCAGCAGTGACTCGACACTGGGCGCCGAAGCTTTCTTT.

This clone was detected only once. This chain uses TRBV10-3 with TRBJ2-7; no definite D call. V lost 9 bases and J lost 5, with 11 bases in between. CDR1 and CDR2 from the germline V gene are ENHRY and SYGVKD. This CDR3 is 11 amino acids long. In DNA, the CDR3 is TGTGCCATTTCGTGGAGTGACGAGCAGTACTTC. This gives the protein CAISWSDEQYF.

This chain joins TRBV7-2 and TRBJ2-2; 9 bases fit TRBD2. CDR3 length: 15 residues. With V trimmed by 5 bases and J by 5 bases, 6 bases remained unmatched. Germline loops: CDR1 SGHTA, CDR2 FQGNSA. CDR3 loop: CASSPLAGWTGELFF. Here the CDR3 DNA reads TGTGCCAGCAGCCCCCTAGCGGGGTGGACCGGGGAGCTGTTTTTT.

The chain employs TRBV2 and TRBJ2-7; 7 bases line up with TRBD1. Germline V CDR1 and CDR2: SNHLY, FYNNEI. CDR3 length: 14 amino acids. J gave up 0 bases and V 3 bases, and 2 bases lay outside the gene matches. The CDR3, as DNA: TGTGCCAGCAGTGATTGGGACAGCTCCTACGAGCAGTACTTC. It specifies CASSDWDSSYEQYF. Full variable domain (missing parts from reference TRBV2 and TRBJ2-7): EPEVTQTPSHQVTQMGQEVILRCVPISNHLYFYWYRQILGQKVEFLVSFYNNEISEKSEIFDDQFSVERPDGSNFTLKIRSTKLEDSAMYFCASSDWDSSYEQYFGPGTRLTVT.

The chain is built from TRBV14 and TRBJ2-7, with 13 bases aligning to TRBD2. Per germline, CDR1 SGHDN and CDR2 FVKESK. J lost 6 bases, V lost 3 bases, and 14 bases had no gene match. The CDR3 extends over 18 amino acids. CDR3 nucleotide sequence: TGTGCCAGCAGCCAGGACCTCGGACTAGCGGGAGCCCTTGGCGAGCAGTACTTC. The encoded protein is CASSQDLGLAGALGEQYF.

The chain combines TRBV5-5 with TRBJ1-1, with 8 bases lining up with TRBD1. Germline CDR1 SGHKS, CDR2 YYEKEE (reference sequence). Trimming cost V 1 base and J 0 bases; bases outside gene matches: 14. The CDR3 contains 19 residues. In DNA form, the CDR3 reads TGTGCCAGCAGCTTGCAAGGACAGGGAAGTAGGGGAATGAACACTGAAGCTTTCTTT. This encodes CASSLQGQGSRGMNTEAFF.

CDR3 coding DNA: TGTGCCAGCAGTTACACGCAGGGCCAACAGCCCCAGCATTTT. Translating it yields CASSYTQGQQPQHF. The J gene is TRBJ1-5, the V gene TRBV6-5; possible D gene TRBD1, 5 bases. The CDR3 has 14 amino acids. The V end lost 2 bases, the J end lost 7 bases, and 12 bases lay between the germline ends. Germline V gene sequence: CDR1 MNHEY, CDR2 SVGAGI.

The CDR3 coding sequence is TGTGCCAGCAGCCCCGACAGGGGGCGATCTTACGGGGAGCTGTTTTTT. Translation gives CASSPDRGRSYGELFF. The V gene is TRBV7-3, the J gene TRBJ2-2, with 10 bases lining up with TRBD1. CDR1 and CDR2 (germline): SGHTA, FQGTGA. There are 16 residues in the CDR3. The junction had 10 bases not matched to a gene; V was cut back by 5 bases and J by 7 bases.

The chain is built from TRBV20-1 and TRBJ1-2; D gene ambiguous. The V gene lost 5 bases and the J gene lost 5 bases, with 6 bases spanning the gap. Germline assignment: CDR1 DFQATT and CDR2 SNEGSKA (reference sequence). The CDR3 is 10 amino acids. Written as DNA, the CDR3 is TGCAGTGCTGGGAGGTATGGCTACACCTTC. This translates into CSAGRYGYTF.

As to this clone: In the same sample, other DNA sequences code for this CDR3. This chain joins TRBV18 and TRBJ1-1; 8 positions match TRBD1. Germline V gene sequence: CDR1 KGHSH, CDR2 LQKENI. After removal of 3 bases from V and 2 bases from J, the junction contained 5 bases not matched to a gene. The CDR3 has 15 amino acids. The CDR3 region is CASSPSGTGNTEAFF. CDR3 nucleotides: TGTGCCAGCTCACCCTCCGGGACAGGCAACACTGAAGCTTTCTTT.

The rearrangement joins TRBV6-5 to TRBJ1-2; D is perhaps TRBD1 (5 bases). Germline values: CDR1 MNHEY, CDR2 SVGAGI. This CDR3 spans 15 amino acids. Trimming took off 4 bases at V and 0 bases at J, with 12 bases between the two ends. As DNA, the CDR3 is TGTGCCAGCAGTTCAACAGGCTCAGCTAACTATGGCTACACCTTC. Its translation is CASSSTGSANYGYTF.

V and J are TRBV29-1 and TRBJ1-2; 7 bases align to TRBD1. V lost 2 bases and J lost 2; bases outside the gene matches: 2. The CDR3 has 13 residues. Germline assignment: CDR1 SQVTM and CDR2 ANQGSEA. The CDR3 loop is CSVEWTGNYGYTF. In nucleotides, the CDR3 is TGCAGCGTTGAATGGACAGGCAACTATGGCTACACCTTC.

The chain combines TRBV29-1 with TRBJ1-1; no firm D call. Germline loops: CDR1 SQVTM, CDR2 ANQGSEA. Between the trimmed V and J ends, which lost 4 bases and 1 base, there was a span of 13 bases. The CDR3 has 14 residues. The CDR3 here is CSVGGHWANTEAFF. CDR3 coding DNA: TGCAGCGTTGGCGGGCATTGGGCGAACACTGAAGCTTTCTTT.

The chain is built from TRBV19 and TRBJ1-3; D is perhaps TRBD1 (5 bases). CDR1 LNHDA and CDR2 SQIVND come from the germline V gene (reference sequence). With 4 bases removed from V and 7 bases from J, the gap between germline ends came to 17 bases. The CDR3 has 15 amino acids. CDR3 sequence: CASSNTGLLGNTIYF. CDR3 nucleotides: TGTGCCAGTAGTAACACAGGACTACTCGGGAACACCATATATTTT.

The chain carries TRBV7-9 and TRBJ1-1; weak D call: TRBD1 (6 bases). Between the trimmed V and J ends, which lost 2 bases and 7 bases, there was a span of 14 bases. This CDR3 has 14 amino acids. Germline-derived CDR1 and CDR2 are SEHNR and FQNEAQ (reference sequence). This chain's CDR3 is CASSLQLGQHEAFF. The CDR3 DNA reads as TGTGCCAGCAGCTTACAGCTTGGACAGCATGAAGCTTTCTTT.

Regarding this clone: The same CDR3 is also encoded by other DNA sequences in this sample. This chain joins TRBV19 and TRBJ1-5; D not resolved. V lost 3 bases, J lost 4 bases, and 10 bases lay in between. The germline CDR1 and CDR2 sequences are LNHDA and SQIVND (reference sequence). The CDR3 extends over 14 amino acids. The CDR3 protein is CASSIAGGNQPQHF. DNA for the CDR3: TGTGCCAGTAGTATTGCGGGTGGAAATCAGCCCCAGCATTTT.

The chain employs TRBV5-1 and TRBJ2-1; TRBD2 matches 8 bases. The trim removed 0 bases at V and 9 bases at J, leaving 8 bases unmatched. The CDR3 has 15 residues. Germline CDR1 is SGHRS and CDR2 is YFSETQ. The CDR3 spells CASSLVAGGSGEQFF. In DNA form, the CDR3 reads TGCGCCAGCAGCTTGGTTGCGGGGGGCTCCGGTGAGCAGTTCTTC.

This chain joins TRBV14 and TRBJ1-2; no clear D. Germline V lookup: CDR1 SGHDN, CDR2 FVKESK. This CDR3 has 13 residues. The V gene lost 4 bases and the J gene lost 2 bases, with 8 bases spanning the gap. The CDR3 DNA sequence: TGTGCCAGCAGCCGTGTTTCAAACTATGGCTACACCTTC. Translation gives CASSRVSNYGYTF. The whole variable domain, remainder taken from reference TRBV14 and TRBJ1-2, is EAGVTQFPSHSVIEKGQTVTLRCDPISGHDNLYWYRRVMGKEIKFLLHFVKESKQDESGMPNNRFLAERTGGTYSTLKVQPAELEDSGVYFCASSRVSNYGYTFGSGTRLTVV.

This rearrangement joins TRBV18 to TRBJ1-6; D is uncertain. The CDR3 runs to 16 residues. The ends were cut back, 3 bases at V and 7 bases at J, with 16 bases in the middle. Germline values: CDR1 KGHSH, CDR2 LQKENI. The CDR3 sequence is CASSPLRQTVNSPLHF. DNA of the CDR3: TGTGCCAGCTCACCGCTGCGGCAGACGGTGAATTCACCCCTCCACTTT.

The chain employs TRBV28 and TRBJ1-6, with a tentative D call TRBD1 (5 bases). The CDR3 consists of 13 residues. The germline CDR1 and CDR2 sequences are MDHEN and SYDVKM. V was trimmed by 5 bases and J by 4 bases, leaving 6 bases between them. The CDR3 nucleotides are TGTGCCAGCAGTCGACAGTATAATTCACCCCTCCACTTT. Encoded protein: CASSRQYNSPLHF.

This sequence joins TRBV13 and TRBJ2-1; the D is unclear. V shed 8 bases and J shed 9 bases, with 14 bases lying between them. From germline, CDR1 is PRHDT and CDR2 FYEKMQ (reference sequence). The CDR3 runs to 12 residues. Here the CDR3 DNA reads TGTGCCAGCGCACGGCGGTGGAGTGAGCAGTTCTTC. It translates to CASARRWSEQFF. The whole variable domain, remainder taken from reference TRBV13 and TRBJ2-1, is AAGVIQSPRHLIKEKRETATLKCYPIPRHDTVYWYQQGPGQDPQFLISFYEKMQSDKGSIPDRFSAQQFSDYHSELNMSSLELGDSALYFCASARRWSEQFFGPGTRLTVL.

This clone occurred once. The chain is built from TRBV5-6 and TRBJ1-1; 7 bases are a match to TRBD1. CDR1 and CDR2 (germline): SGHDT, YYEEEE. The length of the CDR3 is 13 residues. Trimming took 4 bases from V and 6 from J; bases not matched to a gene: 6. The CDR3: CASSTQQGSEAFF. The DNA of the CDR3 is TGTGCCAGCAGCACGCAACAGGGGTCTGAAGCTTTCTTT.